This passage covers 32 T cell receptor beta chains from one sample sequenced in a study of graft-versus-host responses after intestinal transplantation. Researchers placed 200,000 CFSE-labeled responder cells in culture with 200,000 irradiated, violet-dye-labeled stimulator cells. Sequenced by immunoSEQ multiplex PCR; TCRdb stores in-frame clones only, minus some. The repertoire includes roughly 16,000 clones, 38% of them detected once, and less than 4% sits in the top ten. The sample consisted of alloreactive CD8+ T cells from a mixed lymphocyte reaction culture, taken before intestinal transplant. Stated subset: CFSE-low proliferating T cells sorted from approximately 6-day pre-transplant mixed lymphocyte reaction (GvH or HvG direction). These receptors all come from a human patient who received an intestinal transplant.

This clone was detected a few times. The chain carries TRBV7-9 and TRBJ2-2; D is unclear. This CDR3 has 11 amino acids. V gave up 5 bases and J gave up 6 bases, with 4 bases separating them. Germline CDR1 reads SEHNR; CDR2 reads FQNEAQ (reference sequence). DNA of the CDR3: TGTGCCAGCAGCAGCTCCGGGGAGCTGTTTTTT. As protein: CASSSSGELFF.

The J gene is TRBJ2-7, the V gene TRBV4-2, with TRBD1 matching over 10 bases. The ends lost 4 bases at V and 4 bases at J; junction bases unmatched: 25. The CDR3 spans 21 residues. Looked up from germline, CDR1 is LGHNA and CDR2 is YNFKEQ. CDR3 nucleotides: TGTGCCAGCAGCCCCCAGACAGGGGGCGCCCTAGCGGGCGGGATCGGATACGAGCAGTACTTC. This translates into CASSPQTGGALAGGIGYEQYF.

This clone was seen a handful of times. This sequence joins TRBV4-3 and TRBJ2-7; D is perhaps TRBD1 (6 bases). With 5 bases removed from V and 3 bases from J, the gap between germline ends came to 14 bases. CDR3 length: 14 residues. Germline V gives CDR1 LGHNA, CDR2 YSLEER. CDR3 in amino acids: CASSIHEDSYEQYF. As DNA, the CDR3 is TGCGCCAGCAGCATCCACGAGGACAGCTACGAGCAGTACTTC.

The chain couples TRBV9 to TRBJ2-7; D might be TRBD2 (7 bases). The V gene's germline CDR1 is SGDLS and CDR2 YYNGEE. The ends were cut back, 4 bases at V and 6 bases at J, with 23 bases in the middle. This CDR3 is 16 amino acids long. The CDR3 protein is CASSPRSGGGEGEQYF. As DNA, the CDR3 is TGTGCCAGCAGCCCCCGGTCGGGGGGCGGGGAGGGCGAGCAGTACTTC.

The sample holds a few counts of this clone. The chain joins TRBV27 to TRBJ2-7; D is unclear. The CDR3 spans 14 residues. From germline, CDR1 is MNHEY and CDR2 SMNVEV (reference sequence). Trimming stripped 0 bases from V and 3 bases from J, with 9 bases between. CDR3 in DNA: TGTGCCAGCAGTTTATCGGAGCAACACTACGAGCAGTACTTC. It codes for CASSLSEQHYEQYF.

This chain links TRBV2 with TRBJ2-7, with 12 positions matching TRBD2. The length of the CDR3 is 14 residues. The germline CDR1 and CDR2 sequences are SNHLY and FYNNEI. V lost 3 bases, J lost 3 bases, and 0 bases stayed unmatched. CDR3 nucleotides: TGTGCCAGCAGTGAGGGACTAGCGGGCTACGAGCAGTACTTC. Its translation is CASSEGLAGYEQYF.

The chain employs TRBV5-5 and TRBJ1-5; D gene uncertain. The CDR3 contains 12 residues. Trimming left V 1 base short and J 9 bases short, with 8 bases between. The germline V gene encodes CDR1 SGHKS and CDR2 YYEKEE (reference sequence). The CDR3 nucleotides are TGTGCCAGCAGCTTGTGGGGAGGGCCCCAGCATTTT. The encoded protein is CASSLWGGPQHF.

The chain joins TRBV4-1 to TRBJ2-1; 7 positions agree with TRBD2. The V and J ends lost 4 bases and 6 bases, in that order; junction bases with no gene match: 9. Per germline, CDR1 MGHRA and CDR2 YSYEKL. The CDR3 is 15 amino acids. The CDR3 region is CASSPLGLVSNEQFF. The CDR3 nucleotides read TGCGCCAGCAGCCCCCTAGGACTAGTCAGCAATGAGCAGTTCTTC.

This clone has only a few counts. This chain connects TRBV13 to TRBJ2-1; 8 positions agree with TRBD2. This CDR3 contains 16 residues. Germline V gene data show CDR1 as PRHDT and CDR2 as FYEKMQ (reference sequence). J lost 3 bases, V lost 5 bases, and 9 bases had no gene match. CDR3 in amino acids: CASSAGGSGVYNEQFF. The CDR3 DNA reads as TGTGCCAGCAGCGCGGGAGGTAGCGGGGTCTACAATGAGCAGTTCTTC.

The chain combines TRBV4-1 with TRBJ1-4; no clear D. Trimming left V 2 bases short and J 2 bases short, with 6 bases between. Germline CDR1 and CDR2: MGHRA and YSYEKL. This CDR3 has 14 amino acids. The CDR3 nucleotides read TGCGCCAGCAGCCAAATCGGGACTAATGAAAAACTGTTTTTT. Protein: CASSQIGTNEKLFF.

This chain uses TRBV4-3 with TRBJ2-1, with D possibly matching TRBD2 (6 bases). V was shortened by 0 bases and J by 13 bases, with 7 bases between the two germline ends. The germline V gene has CDR1 LGHNA and CDR2 YSLEER. The CDR3 covers 11 residues. The CDR3 spells CASSQDGGQFF. DNA of the CDR3: TGCGCCAGCAGCCAAGACGGGGGACAGTTCTTC.

This sequence joins TRBV29-1 and TRBJ2-1; 9 nucleotides align to TRBD2. The CDR3 consists of 13 residues. V lost 7 bases and J lost 4; bases outside the gene matches: 5. CDR1 is SQVTM and CDR2 is ANQGSEA in the germline V gene. CDR3 DNA: TGCAGCGCACGAACTAGCGGGTACAATGAGCAGTTCTTC. Translating gives CSARTSGYNEQFF.

This clone was counted only a few times. This chain connects TRBV30 to TRBJ1-1; D is uncertain. CDR3 length: 14 amino acids. V was pared by 4 bases and J by 1 base, with 13 bases between. Per germline, CDR1 GTSNPN and CDR2 SVGIG (reference sequence). CDR3: CAWNFGLPNTEAFF. CDR3 DNA: TGTGCCTGGAATTTCGGACTCCCGAACACTGAAGCTTTCTTT.

This clone was seen a few times. The gene calls are TRBV15 and TRBJ2-1; no clear D. Germline V CDR1 and CDR2: LNHNV, YYDKDF (reference sequence). This CDR3 is 16 amino acids long. The V and J ends lost 0 bases and 8 bases respectively, with 17 bases between them. The CDR3 region is CATSRDGLAPPYEQFF. The CDR3 DNA is TGTGCCACCAGCAGAGATGGTTTGGCCCCGCCCTATGAGCAGTTCTTC.

The genes are TRBV7-2 and TRBJ2-7; 8 bases fit TRBD1. The CDR3 is 16 residues long. The germline V gene encodes CDR1 SGHTA and CDR2 FQGNSA. V lost 1 base and J lost 1; bases outside the gene matches: 6. In nucleotides, the CDR3 is TGTGCCAGCAGCTTAGGGGTCCAGGGGGCATCCTACGAGCAGTACTTC. Encoded protein: CASSLGVQGASYEQYF.

This clone was counted between two and nine times. V gene TRBV29-1 combines with J gene TRBJ2-7; 11 bases line up with TRBD1. The CDR3 sequence is 16 residues long. Germline V gene data show CDR1 as SQVTM and CDR2 as ANQGSEA. J was trimmed by 2 bases and V by 1 base; bases with no gene match: 7. CDR3 sequence: CSVEGAPGQGAYEQYF. Here the CDR3 DNA reads TGCAGCGTTGAAGGTGCGCCGGGACAGGGGGCCTACGAGCAGTACTTC.

The rearrangement joins TRBV27 to TRBJ2-7, with D tentatively TRBD2 (5 bases). CDR3 length: 15 residues. In germline, CDR1 is MNHEY, CDR2 SMNVEV (reference sequence). V was trimmed by 6 bases and J by 3 bases, leaving 18 bases between them. This chain's CDR3 is CASSHGWSGSYEQYF. The CDR3 DNA is TGTGCCAGCAGCCACGGGTGGTCGGGGAGCTACGAGCAGTACTTC.

This clone appeared a few times. CDR3 nucleotide sequence: TGTGCCAGCTCCCGACAGGCCTCCTACGAGCAGTACTTC. Its protein product is CASSRQASYEQYF. The V and J genes are TRBV18 and TRBJ2-7; perhaps TRBD1 as D (6 bases). Trimming stripped 6 bases from V and 0 bases from J, with 9 bases between. Germline lookup yields CDR1 KGHSH and CDR2 LQKENI. This CDR3 has 13 amino acids.

This clone is medium-sized by share. The V call is TRBV18, the J call TRBJ2-3, with 8 bases identical to TRBD2. This CDR3 comprises 16 residues. Germline V gene data show CDR1 as KGHSH and CDR2 as LQKENI. J gave up 4 bases and V 3 bases, and 9 bases lay outside the gene matches. The CDR3 coding sequence is TGTGCCAGCTCACCGGCGGGAGGCATTAACCCAGATACGCAGTATTTT. The encoded protein is CASSPAGGINPDTQYF.

The chain has TRBV19 and TRBJ2-1; D gene unclear. The CDR3 consists of 13 residues. Germline-derived CDR1 and CDR2 are LNHDA and SQIVND (reference sequence). The chain's CDR3 is CASGWGSYNEQFF. Written as DNA, the CDR3 is TGTGCGAGTGGCTGGGGCTCCTACAATGAGCAGTTCTTC.

This chain uses TRBV6-6 with TRBJ2-5; possible D gene TRBD2, 6 bases. The CDR3 has 12 residues. The germline V gene has CDR1 MNHNY and CDR2 SVGAGI (reference sequence). Trimming cost V 4 bases and J 8 bases, with 11 bases left between them. CDR3 residues: CASSSGDETQYF. The CDR3 DNA reads TGTGCCAGCAGTTCGGGGGACGAAACCCAGTACTTC.

This chain's CDR3 is CASSPGSSHDEQFF. The CDR3 coding sequence is TGTGCCAGCAGCCCCGGTTCCAGTCACGATGAGCAGTTCTTC. The V and J genes are TRBV7-8 and TRBJ2-1, with D uncertain. Trimming shortened V by 5 bases and J by 8 bases, and 16 bases separated the two germline ends. CDR3 length: 14 residues. Germline values: CDR1 SGHVS, CDR2 FQNEAQ.

This clone was seen a few times. The V gene is TRBV7-9, the J gene TRBJ2-1, with 9 bases lining up with TRBD1. V shed 10 bases, J shed 10 bases, and the junction held 11 bases outside the gene matches. The CDR3 runs 13 residues. Germline CDR1 reads SEHNR; CDR2 reads FQNEAQ (reference sequence). The CDR3 region has the DNA TGTGCCATCCGGGACAGGGATCGAGTCGAGCAGTTCTTC. Translated, it gives CAIRDRDRVEQFF.

The rearrangement uses TRBV10-3 and TRBJ1-1; unclear D gene. CDR1 and CDR2 from the germline V gene are ENHRY and SYGVKD. Between the trimmed V and J ends, which lost 6 bases and 6 bases, there was a span of 17 bases. The CDR3 has 14 amino acids. DNA for the CDR3: TGTGCCATCAGCGAAAACAGAGCCGGCGCTGAAGCTTTCTTT. It codes for CAISENRAGAEAFF.

The genes are TRBV11-2 and TRBJ1-4; the match to TRBD1 covers 10 bases. V lost 4 bases, J lost 5 bases, and 7 bases stayed unmatched. CDR1 is SGHAT and CDR2 is FQNNGV in the germline V gene. The CDR3 sequence is 16 residues long. In DNA form, the CDR3 reads TGTGCCAGCAGCTACTTGACAGGGGGCGGGAATGAAAAACTGTTTTTT. Translation: CASSYLTGGGNEKLFF.

This clone was counted between two and nine times. The chain uses TRBV11-3 and TRBJ2-7; D uncertain. The germline V gene encodes CDR1 SGHNT and CDR2 YENEEA. The V end was cut by 3 bases, the J end by 0 bases, with 15 bases between. The CDR3 runs 16 residues. The CDR3 is CASSFTSHDVSYEQYF. DNA for the CDR3: TGTGCCAGCAGCTTCACCAGCCACGACGTCTCCTACGAGCAGTACTTC.

CDR3 nucleotide sequence: TGTGCCAGCAGTCTAGGAGGAACCTACGGCTACACCTTC. It is translated as CASSLGGTYGYTF. This sequence joins TRBV27 and TRBJ1-2; D call uncertain. V lost 5 bases and J 8 bases, leaving 15 bases between the germline ends. Germline CDR1 MNHEY, CDR2 SMNVEV (reference sequence). The CDR3 has 13 residues.

This chain uses TRBV6-1 with TRBJ2-7, with a possible D match to TRBD1 (5 bases). CDR1 and CDR2 from the germline V gene are MNHNS and SASEGT. The CDR3 is made up of 13 amino acids. The ends were cut back, 6 bases at V and 0 bases at J, with 9 bases in the middle. As DNA, the CDR3 is TGTGCCAGCAGACAGGACGGCTCCTACGAGCAGTACTTC. Translation: CASRQDGSYEQYF.

V and J are TRBV7-2 and TRBJ1-2; possible D gene TRBD1, 6 bases. V lost 3 bases and J 2 bases, leaving 10 bases between the germline ends. Germline V gene sequence: CDR1 SGHTA, CDR2 FQGNSA. The CDR3 loop spans 14 amino acids. The CDR3 DNA sequence: TGTGCCAGCAGCTTTTATCAGGGGAACTATGGCTACACCTTC. This translates into CASSFYQGNYGYTF.

This clone was observed a few times. The chain carries TRBV7-9 and TRBJ2-3; D is perhaps TRBD1 (6 bases). V lost 5 bases, J lost 0 bases, and 12 bases lay in between. Germline V gene lookup returns CDR1 SEHNR and CDR2 FQNEAQ (reference sequence). CDR3 length equals 15 residues. The CDR3 coding sequence is TGTGCCAGCAGCCGCCTGGACAGTAGCACAGATACGCAGTATTTT. This sequence encodes CASSRLDSSTDTQYF. Full variable domain (rest looked up from reference TRBV7-9 and TRBJ2-3): DTGVSQNPRHKITKRGQNVTFRCDPISEHNRLYWYRQTLGQGPEFLTYFQNEAQLEKSRLLSDRFSAERPKGSFSTLEIQRTEQGDSAMYLCASSRLDSSTDTQYFGPGTRLTVL.

This rearrangement joins TRBV28 to TRBJ2-1; D remains ambiguous. Trimming cost V 7 bases and J 5 bases, with 12 bases left between them. This CDR3 comprises 13 residues. Looked up from germline, CDR1 is MDHEN and CDR2 is SYDVKM. The CDR3 bases are TGTGCCAGCACCGCGTACGAGGACAATGAGCAGTTCTTC. Translating it yields CASTAYEDNEQFF. The whole variable domain, filled in from reference TRBV28 and TRBJ2-1, reads DVKVTQSSRYLVKRTGEKVFLECVQDMDHENMFWYRQDPGLGLRLIYFSYDVKMKEKGDIPEGYSVSREKKERFSLILESASTNQTSMYLCASTAYEDNEQFFGPGTRLTVL.

The V call is TRBV4-1, the J call TRBJ1-1; D is ambiguous. From germline, CDR1 is MGHRA and CDR2 YSYEKL. This CDR3 comprises 13 residues. The V end was cut by 4 bases, the J end by 0 bases, with 6 bases between. CDR3 in DNA: TGCGCCAGCAGCCCCACAGTGAACACTGAAGCTTTCTTT. This codes for CASSPTVNTEAFF.